Each of the 7 T cell receptor beta chains below was sequenced from the same sample in a study of siplizumab effects on memory and regulatory T cells. Assay: immunoSEQ multiplex PCR; the TCRdb copy retains only in-frame clones and omits some. The data hold 80,000 to 95,000 clones, with approximately 95% observed a single time. Material: CD8+ T cells sorted from blood. The receptors here all came from a human donor in good health.

V is TRBV27 and J is TRBJ2-7; possible D gene TRBD2, 5 bases. Trimming took off 6 bases at V and 3 bases at J, with 15 bases between the two ends. Germline loops: CDR1 MNHEY, CDR2 SMNVEV (reference sequence). The CDR3 covers 14 residues. This chain's CDR3 is CASRTPLGIYEQYF. CDR3 nucleotide sequence: TGTGCCAGCAGAACGCCACTAGGGATCTACGAGCAGTACTTC.

The V call is TRBV4-2, the J call TRBJ1-2, with 9 nucleotides matching TRBD1. CDR1 is LGHNA, CDR2 YNFKEQ, per germline. The CDR3 contains 15 residues. V lost 4 bases, J lost 6 bases, and 9 bases stayed unmatched. In nucleotides, the CDR3 is TGTGCCAGCAGCCGAAAAATGACAGGGGGAGATGGCTACACCTTC. It codes for CASSRKMTGGDGYTF.

V usage is TRBV19 and J usage is TRBJ1-3; D perhaps matches TRBD1 (5 bases). Germline CDR1 is LNHDA and CDR2 is SQIVND (reference sequence). The CDR3 contains 14 residues. V lost 7 bases and J lost 8, with 18 bases in between. CDR3 DNA sequence: TGTGCCAGTATTTCGGTCGGAGGGGACTACACCATATATTTT. Translated, it gives CASISVGGDYTIYF.

The chain couples TRBV5-1 to TRBJ2-7, with D uncertain. Germline V gene lookup returns CDR1 SGHRS and CDR2 YFSETQ. With 2 bases removed from V and 5 bases from J, the gap between germline ends came to 8 bases. The CDR3 is 12 residues long. CDR3 sequence reads: CASSLGRNEQYF. The CDR3 bases are TGCGCCAGCAGCTTAGGCCGGAACGAGCAGTACTTC.

J is TRBJ1-3 and V is TRBV5-1; D gene unclear. The ends were cut back, 7 bases at V and 1 base at J, with 12 bases in the middle. This CDR3 is built from 14 residues. The V gene's germline CDR1 is SGHRS and CDR2 YFSETQ. CDR3 sequence (DNA): TGCGCCAGCCAAACCGGCGAATCTGGAAACACCATATATTTT. Encoded protein: CASQTGESGNTIYF.

The rearrangement joins TRBV10-3 to TRBJ2-7, with TRBD2 identical over 7 bases. Per germline, CDR1 ENHRY and CDR2 SYGVKD. V lost 3 bases to trimming and J lost 3 bases; unmatched junction nucleotides: 2. This CDR3 is 13 amino acids long. DNA of the CDR3: TGTGCCATCAGTGACAGGGAGGGCTACGAGCAGTACTTC. The encoded protein is CAISDREGYEQYF.

The rearrangement uses TRBV9 and TRBJ2-7; no clear D. The CDR3 runs 13 residues. Per the germline V gene, CDR1 is SGDLS and CDR2 is YYNGEE. V gave up 3 bases and J gave up 2 bases, with 9 bases separating them. For the CDR3, the DNA is TGTGCCAGCAGCGGGGCTATCGCCTACGAGCAGTACTTC. Protein sequence: CASSGAIAYEQYF. Supplemented by reference TRBV9 and TRBJ2-7, the full variable domain reads DSGVTQTPKHLITATGQRVTLRCSPRSGDLSVYWYQQSLDQGLQFLIQYYNGEERAKGNILERFSAQQFPDLHSELNLSSLELGDSALYFCASSGAIAYEQYFGPGTRLTVT.